Presented here are 16 T cell receptor beta chains from one specimen sequenced in a study of blood T cell repertoires in COVID-19. Only in-frame clones appear in the TCRdb table, and some are missing; sequencing was by immunoSEQ multiplex PCR. Counted here are some 93,000 clones, roughly nine tenths occurring once; the ten biggest clones make up approximately 10%. Sequences were obtained from peripheral blood. Receptor source: a man between 45 and 60 years old with acute or convalescent COVID-19.

The rearrangement joins TRBV24-1 to TRBJ2-2; possibly TRBD2 for D (6 bases). The germline CDR1 and CDR2 sequences are KGHDR and SFDVKD. Between the trimmed V and J ends, which lost 3 bases and 4 bases, there was a span of 11 bases. This CDR3 has 15 amino acids. DNA of the CDR3: TGTGCCACCAGTGATACGGGACTTACCACCGGGGAGCTGTTTTTT. Protein sequence: CATSDTGLTTGELFF.

V is TRBV9 and J is TRBJ2-2; TRBD1 agrees at 7 bases. CDR3 length: 14 amino acids. Germline V gene lookup returns CDR1 SGDLS and CDR2 YYNGEE. J gave up 4 bases and V 7 bases, and 7 bases lay outside the gene matches. The CDR3 bases are TGTGCCAGCCAGGACAGGCAAAGCACCGGGGAGCTGTTTTTT. Amino acid sequence: CASQDRQSTGELFF.

The chain links TRBV5-6 to TRBJ1-1, with TRBD1 matching over 8 bases. The ends lost 6 bases at V and 6 bases at J; junction bases unmatched: 13. Germline CDR1 and CDR2: SGHDT and YYEEEE. The CDR3 is made up of 15 amino acids. The CDR3 DNA reads as TGTGCCAGCAATGCAGCAGGGGGCGATTTTTCTGAAGCTTTCTTT. It translates to CASNAAGGDFSEAFF. The variable domain in full, with the rest retrieved from reference TRBV5-6 and TRBJ1-1, is DAGVTQSPTHLIKTRGQQVTLRCSPKSGHDTVSWYQQALGQGPQFIFQYYEEEERQRGNFPDRFSGHQFPNYSSELNVNALLLGDSALYLCASNAAGGDFSEAFFGQGTRLTVV.

The rearrangement links TRBV4-1 to TRBJ1-5; tentative D call: TRBD1 (5 bases). CDR3 size: 16 residues. From germline, CDR1 is MGHRA and CDR2 YSYEKL. Trimming took off 0 bases at V and 4 bases at J, with 13 bases between the two ends. The CDR3 here is CASSQDRAGLNQPQHF. In DNA, the CDR3 is TGCGCCAGCAGCCAAGATCGGGCGGGGCTTAATCAGCCCCAGCATTTT.

The rearrangement links TRBV24-1 to TRBJ2-1; 15 bases are a match to TRBD2. The CDR3 is made up of 24 amino acids. V lost 1 base, J lost 5 bases, and 23 bases stayed unmatched. The germline V gene encodes CDR1 KGHDR and CDR2 SFDVKD. CDR3 amino acids: CATSDFFGQESGLAGGPCNNEQFF. The CDR3 bases are TGTGCCACCAGTGATTTTTTTGGGCAGGAGTCGGGACTAGCGGGAGGACCCTGTAACAATGAGCAGTTCTTC.

This chain links TRBV5-1 with TRBJ2-3, with TRBD2 matching over 12 bases. The ends lost 4 bases at V and 2 bases at J; junction bases unmatched: 5. Germline V lookup: CDR1 SGHRS, CDR2 YFSETQ. The CDR3 length is 16 residues. The CDR3 loop is CASSPWTSGVTDTQYF. The CDR3 coding sequence is TGCGCCAGCAGCCCCTGGACTAGCGGGGTCACAGATACGCAGTATTTT.

The chain employs TRBV6-5 and TRBJ1-4; 7 bases match TRBD1. This CDR3 spans 14 amino acids. Germline values: CDR1 MNHEY, CDR2 SVGAGI. V gave up 5 bases and J gave up 6 bases; unmatched junction bases: 6. CDR3 amino acids: CASSRQGRDEKLFF. The CDR3 coding sequence is TGTGCCAGCAGTCGACAGGGAAGAGATGAAAAACTGTTTTTT.

V is TRBV7-2 and J is TRBJ1-3; D possibly corresponds to TRBD1 (5 bases). CDR3 length: 15 residues. V lost 3 bases and J lost 0, with 9 bases in between. Germline CDR1 reads SGHTA; CDR2 reads FQGNSA. Here the CDR3 reads CASSLQGGSGNTIYF. CDR3 DNA: TGTGCCAGCAGCTTGCAGGGCGGCTCTGGAAACACCATATATTTT.

This chain connects TRBV4-1 to TRBJ2-5, with a possible D match to TRBD1 (6 bases). Germline V gene lookup returns CDR1 MGHRA and CDR2 YSYEKL. The V end lost 1 base, the J end lost 5 bases, and 17 bases lay between the germline ends. The CDR3 extends over 16 amino acids. CDR3: CASSQVPTGTGETQYF. CDR3 nucleotides: TGCGCCAGCAGCCAAGTTCCCACAGGGACGGGGGAGACCCAGTACTTC.

This chain links TRBV15 with TRBJ2-2; the D gene is possibly TRBD2 (6 bases). Germline V gene data show CDR1 as LNHNV and CDR2 as YYDKDF (reference sequence). V was shortened by 3 bases and J by 5 bases, with 10 bases between the two germline ends. The CDR3 loop spans 14 amino acids. CDR3 DNA: TGTGCCACCAGCAGTGTCCGGGAGACCGGGGAGCTGTTTTTT. This codes for CATSSVRETGELFF.

The CDR3 DNA reads TGTGCCAGCAGTTTATCGGGGGTAGCGGGAGGAGCATCCTACGAGCAGTACTTC. This codes for CASSLSGVAGGASYEQYF. The chain carries TRBV27 and TRBJ2-7, with 10 positions matching TRBD2. The J segment lost 1 base and the V segment lost 0 bases, leaving 9 bases of the junction unmatched. Germline CDR1 is MNHEY and CDR2 is SMNVEV (reference sequence). This CDR3 spans 18 amino acids.

There are a few counts of this clone. CDR3 nucleotides: TGTGCCAGCAGGGCGCAATCTAGAGGCGAGCAGTACTTC. Its protein product is CASRAQSRGEQYF. The chain joins TRBV6-5 to TRBJ2-7; D is unresolved. CDR1 MNHEY and CDR2 SVGAGI come from the germline V gene. V shed 6 bases and J shed 6 bases, with 15 bases lying between them. CDR3 length: 13 amino acids.

This clone was detected only a few times. This sequence joins TRBV11-2 and TRBJ1-1; D not resolved. CDR1 SGHAT and CDR2 FQNNGV come from the germline V gene. This CDR3 is built from 14 residues. The ends were cut back, 1 base at V and 2 bases at J, with 8 bases in the middle. The CDR3 nucleotides are TGTGCCAGCAGCTTAGTCGGCGGAAACACTGAAGCTTTCTTT. Translated, it gives CASSLVGGNTEAFF.

This clone was picked up one time. The chain employs TRBV7-2 and TRBJ2-7, with 9 positions matching TRBD1. J lost 2 bases, V lost 4 bases, and 3 bases had no gene match. Germline V gene data show CDR1 as SGHTA and CDR2 as FQGNSA. The CDR3 totals 14 residues. The CDR3 nucleotides are TGTGCCAGCAGCTACCGGGACAGGGCCTACGAGCAGTACTTC. The encoded protein is CASSYRDRAYEQYF.

This sequence joins TRBV3-1 (or the pseudogene TRBV3-2) and TRBJ1-1, with 9 nucleotides matching TRBD1. The CDR3 covers 14 residues. V shed 4 bases, J shed 7 bases, and the junction held 7 bases outside the gene matches. Germline CDR1 LGHDT, CDR2 YNNKEL (reference sequence). The CDR3 nucleotides are TGTGCCAGCAGCCGACAAACAGGGGGCGATGAAGCTTTCTTT. Translation gives CASSRQTGGDEAFF.

The chain uses TRBV30 and TRBJ1-1; D not certain. Germline lookup yields CDR1 GTSNPN and CDR2 SVGIG (reference sequence). Trimming took 4 bases from V and 5 from J, leaving 20 bases between them. This CDR3 spans 15 amino acids. For the CDR3, the DNA is TGTGCCTGGATCCCCCCCGGGCTGGGGAGGACTGAAGCTTTCTTT. This sequence encodes CAWIPPGLGRTEAFF. The full variable domain, rest sourced from reference TRBV30 and TRBJ1-1, is SQTIHQWPATLVQPVGSPLSLECTVEGTSNPNLYWYRQAAGRGLQLLFYSVGIGQISSEVPQNLSASRPQDRQFILSSKKLLLSDSGFYLCAWIPPGLGRTEAFFGQGTRLTVV.